This T cell receptor (beta chain) was captured by sequencing in a study of T cell clones after liver transplantation. Study overall: TCRbeta sequencing after a pre-transplant mixed lymphocyte reaction identified graft-donor-reactive clones, later tracked in post-transplant blood. Study-level findings and limits: Rather than being deleted, graft donor-reactive T cells may have moved into the graft. Conclusions were preliminary, with small, heterogeneous patient groups. Post-transplant, graft-donor-reactive CD4 TCRbeta sequences in blood dropped significantly in 5 of 8 subjects.

Of note for this clone: Its antigen is as yet unknown.

Sequencing used immunoSEQ multiplex PCR; TCRdb keeps in-frame clones, though not all of them. The repertoire holds fewer than 110,000 clones, around 80% seen once, with around 3% in the top ten. This CDR3 has 14 residues. Germline CDR1 and CDR2: SEHNR and FQNEAQ (reference sequence). The V and J ends lost 5 bases and 7 bases, in that order; junction bases with no gene match: 7. The receptor comes from a human patient who received a liver transplant. The T cells may partly be graft donor cells. This sample comprised CD4+ T cells from blood, obtained 47 months after liver transplant. The rearrangement uses TRBV7-9 and TRBJ1-2, with 10 positions matching TRBD1. The CDR3, as DNA: TGTGCCAGCAGCGTCGGGGACAGGGGAAGTGGCTACACCTTC. Amino acids: CASSVGDRGSGYTF.